This T cell receptor (beta chain) was identified in a study of shared clonotypes between healthy human individuals. General observations from the study: Deeper or shallower sequencing was expected to change how clonotypes are shared among donors.

Trimming took 4 bases from V and 9 from J, leaving 12 bases between them. The CDR3 is made up of 12 amino acids. Looked up from germline, CDR1 is SEHNR and CDR2 is FQNEAQ (reference sequence). The test was conducted at deep level. Repertoires were generated with immunoSEQ multiplex PCR, while TCRdb's copy carries only in-frame clones and drops some. Altogether around 480,000 clones are present, roughly 79% being singletons, with the ten largest covering around 13%. A word on this clone: The antigen remains undetermined.

Sequences were obtained from PBMCs. This receptor was identified in a woman in her thirties or forties in good health. Some clones in this sample may be carry-over from other donors' samples. The chain employs TRBV7-9 and TRBJ2-5; no definite D call. The CDR3 loop reads CASSSLTWAQYF. The CDR3 nucleotides read TGTGCCAGCAGCTCTCTGACCTGGGCCCAGTACTTC.